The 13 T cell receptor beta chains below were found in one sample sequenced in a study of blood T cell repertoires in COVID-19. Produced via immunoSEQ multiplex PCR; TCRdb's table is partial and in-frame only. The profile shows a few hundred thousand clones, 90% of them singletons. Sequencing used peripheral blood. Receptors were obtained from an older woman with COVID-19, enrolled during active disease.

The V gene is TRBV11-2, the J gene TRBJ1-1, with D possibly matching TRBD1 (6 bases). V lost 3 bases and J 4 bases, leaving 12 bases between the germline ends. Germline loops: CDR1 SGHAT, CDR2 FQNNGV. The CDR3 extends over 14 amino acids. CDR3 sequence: CASSFGGRGTEAFF. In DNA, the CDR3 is TGTGCCAGCAGCTTCGGGGGGCGAGGCACTGAAGCTTTCTTT.

DNA for the CDR3: TGTGCCAGCAGTGAAGGCGACAGAAGAAGGGGCTACACCTTC. It is translated as CASSEGDRRRGYTF. The genes are TRBV6-1 and TRBJ1-2, with D perhaps matching TRBD1 (5 bases). Per germline, CDR1 MNHNS and CDR2 SASEGT. V was cut by 1 base and J by 8 bases, with 14 bases left in between. The CDR3 has 14 amino acids.

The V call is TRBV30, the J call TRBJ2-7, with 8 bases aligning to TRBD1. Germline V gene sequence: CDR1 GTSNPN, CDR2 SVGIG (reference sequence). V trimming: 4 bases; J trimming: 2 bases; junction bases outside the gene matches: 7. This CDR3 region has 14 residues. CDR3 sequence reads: CAWNRDRSTYEQYF. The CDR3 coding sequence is TGTGCCTGGAATAGGGACAGGAGTACCTACGAGCAGTACTTC.

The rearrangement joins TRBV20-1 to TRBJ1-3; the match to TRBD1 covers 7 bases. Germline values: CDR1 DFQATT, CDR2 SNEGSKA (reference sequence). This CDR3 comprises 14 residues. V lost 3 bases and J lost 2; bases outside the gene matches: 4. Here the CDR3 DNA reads TGCAGTGCTAGTAGAGGGGGCACTGGAAACACCATATATTTT. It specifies CSASRGGTGNTIYF.

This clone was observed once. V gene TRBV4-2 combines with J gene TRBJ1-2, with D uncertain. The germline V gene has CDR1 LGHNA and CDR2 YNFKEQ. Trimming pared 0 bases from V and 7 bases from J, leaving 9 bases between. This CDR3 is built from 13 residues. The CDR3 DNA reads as TGTGCCAGCAGCCAAGATAGATCGGGTGGCTACACCTTC. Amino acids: CASSQDRSGGYTF.

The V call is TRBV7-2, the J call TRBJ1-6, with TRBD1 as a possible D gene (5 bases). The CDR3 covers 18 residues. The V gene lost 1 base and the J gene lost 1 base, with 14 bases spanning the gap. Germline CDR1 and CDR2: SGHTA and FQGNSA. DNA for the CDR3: TGTGCCAGCAGCTTAGTCCGTTTTGCAGGGTCCTATAATTCACCCCTCCACTTT. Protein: CASSLVRFAGSYNSPLHF.

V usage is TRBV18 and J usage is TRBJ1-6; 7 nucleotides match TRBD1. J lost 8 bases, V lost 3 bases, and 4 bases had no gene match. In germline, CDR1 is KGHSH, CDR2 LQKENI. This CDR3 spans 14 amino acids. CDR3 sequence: CASSPRDSHSPLHF. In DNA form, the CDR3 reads TGTGCCAGCTCACCGAGGGACAGTCATTCACCCCTCCACTTT.

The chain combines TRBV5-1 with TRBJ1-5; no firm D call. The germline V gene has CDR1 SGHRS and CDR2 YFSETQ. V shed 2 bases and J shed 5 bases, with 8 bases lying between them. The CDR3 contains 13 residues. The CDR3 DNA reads TGCGCCAGCAGCTTTGGCGGGGATCAGCCCCAGCATTTT. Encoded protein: CASSFGGDQPQHF.

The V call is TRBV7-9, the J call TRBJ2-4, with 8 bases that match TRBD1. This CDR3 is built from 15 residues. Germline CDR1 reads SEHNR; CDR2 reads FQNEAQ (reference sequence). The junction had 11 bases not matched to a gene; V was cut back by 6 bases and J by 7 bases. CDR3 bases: TGTGCCAGCAGTTTCCAGGGGGCGCTTGGGAACATTCAGTACTTC. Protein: CASSFQGALGNIQYF.

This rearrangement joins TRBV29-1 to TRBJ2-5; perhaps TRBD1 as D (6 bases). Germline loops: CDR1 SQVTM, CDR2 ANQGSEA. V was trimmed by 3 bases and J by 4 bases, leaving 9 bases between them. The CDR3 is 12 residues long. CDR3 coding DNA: TGCAGCGTTGAGGGGGCACTAGAGACCCAGTACTTC. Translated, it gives CSVEGALETQYF. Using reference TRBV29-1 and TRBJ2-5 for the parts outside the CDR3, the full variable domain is SAVISQKPSRDICQRGTSLTIQCQVDSQVTMMFWYRQQPGQSLTLIATANQGSEATYESGFVIDKFPISRPNLTFSTLTVSNMSPEDSSIYLCSVEGALETQYFGPGTRLLVL.

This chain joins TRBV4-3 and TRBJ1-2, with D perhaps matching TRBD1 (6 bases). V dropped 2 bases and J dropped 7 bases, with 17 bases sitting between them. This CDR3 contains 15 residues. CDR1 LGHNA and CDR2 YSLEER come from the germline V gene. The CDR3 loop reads CASSQSWGGALGYTF. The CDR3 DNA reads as TGCGCCAGCAGCCAATCCTGGGGGGGGGCGCTTGGCTACACCTTC.

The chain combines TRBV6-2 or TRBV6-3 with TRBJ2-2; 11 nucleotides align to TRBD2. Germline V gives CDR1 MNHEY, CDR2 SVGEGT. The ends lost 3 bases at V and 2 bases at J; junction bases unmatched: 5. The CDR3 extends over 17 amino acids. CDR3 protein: CASSYTSGGHNTGELFF. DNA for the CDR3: TGTGCCAGCAGTTATACTAGCGGGGGCCATAACACCGGGGAGCTGTTTTTT.

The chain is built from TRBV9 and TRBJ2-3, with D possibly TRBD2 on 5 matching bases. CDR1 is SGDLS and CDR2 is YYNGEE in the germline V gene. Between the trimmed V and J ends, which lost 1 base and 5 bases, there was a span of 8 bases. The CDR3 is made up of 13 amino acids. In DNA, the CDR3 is TGTGCCAGCAGCGTAAAAGGAGGAGATACGCAGTATTTT. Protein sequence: CASSVKGGDTQYF.